Listed below are T cell receptor beta chains from one sample, sequenced in a study of T cell repertoires in cytomegalovirus infection. Their specific antigens are unknown. Via MiXCR, TCRdb re-called the reads, giving one row per CDR3 protein. The sample includes 8,000 or so distinct CDR3 sequences, roughly 53% seen only once; the top ten take roughly 76%. The sequenced sample was PBMCs, sequenced either directly or after in vitro stimulation (not recorded which). These receptors originate from a human donor in good health (CMV status not recorded). Some clones in this sample may be carry-over from other donors' samples. Each CDR3 is given with its conserved first and last residue. D genes are given only for firm matches.

CDR3: CASSLSSVLAGVLSTDTQSF
V: TRBV27
D: TRBD2
J: TRBJ2-3

CDR3: CASSQGRGHLHHF
V: TRBV27
D: -
J: TRBJ1-5

CDR3: CASSLGDVPPTWLGSGKTF
V: TRBV7-2
D: -
J: TRBJ1-2

CDR3: CASSSRLASMDYEQLF
V: TRBV7-9
D: -
J: TRBJ2-1

CDR3: CASIVLGISNYNEEFF
V: TRBV7-9
D: -
J: TRBJ2-1

CDR3: CASRPGLYKEKLF
V: TRBV12-3/TRBV12-4
D: -
J: TRBJ2-1

CDR3: CASSLLVGTRITGELFF
V: TRBV7-2
D: -
J: TRBJ2-2

CDR3: CASSLSNLNEHYF
V: TRBV27
D: -
J: TRBJ2-7

CDR3: CASSLLVGSGELFF
V: TRBV7-8
D: -
J: TRBJ2-2

CDR3: CASSLGSANTDTQYF
V: TRBV27
D: -
J: TRBJ2-3

CDR3: CASSSLGEGTDTQYF
V: TRBV7-3
D: -
J: TRBJ2-3

CDR3: CATSRDRAGSPLHF
V: TRBV15
D: TRBD1
J: TRBJ1-6

CDR3: CVSSLGMGVAKTSQSF
V: TRBV7-9
D: -
J: TRBJ2-4

CDR3: CSSSWLGISTYTDPFF
V: TRBV7-9
D: -
J: TRBJ2-1

CDR3: CSVEDRDRGGNTIYF
V: TRBV29-1
D: TRBD1
J: TRBJ1-3

CDR3: CASSPETYRNQPPLF
V: TRBV7-9
D: -
J: TRBJ1-5

CDR3: CASSPLAGDNEQFF
V: TRBV6-2/TRBV6-3
D: TRBD2
J: TRBJ2-1

CDR3: CASSLKLGSRTKAFF
V: TRBV7-4
D: -
J: TRBJ1-1

CDR3: CSGQGGNYGYTF
V: TRBV29-1
D: TRBD1
J: TRBJ1-2

CDR3: CASSIRRTGPNTGELFF
V: TRBV19
D: TRBD1
J: TRBJ2-2

CDR3: CASSELATYEQFF
V: TRBV25-1
D: -
J: TRBJ2-1

CDR3: CASGLVSVIGAVPSKEPFF
V: TRBV12-5
D: -
J: TRBJ2-1

CDR3: CASSPFAGIEDEAFF
V: TRBV28
D: -
J: TRBJ1-1

CDR3: CASSFLGISTYNEHFF
V: TRBV7-9
D: -
J: TRBJ2-1

CDR3: CASSQGGLALYNEQFF
V: TRBV7-7
D: TRBD2
J: TRBJ2-1

CDR3: CASSYSLGGEAFF
V: TRBV6-8
D: -
J: TRBJ1-1

CDR3: CASSYSRGKHTEAFF
V: TRBV19
D: -
J: TRBJ1-1

CDR3: CASSIGDLDTQYF
V: TRBV11-3
D: -
J: TRBJ2-3

CDR3: CAIRAVSTDTQYF
V: TRBV10-3
D: -
J: TRBJ2-3

CDR3: CASTPSDRDHGYTF
V: TRBV12-3/TRBV12-4
D: TRBD1
J: TRBJ1-2

CDR3: CSARSSDGLETQYF
V: TRBV20-1
D: -
J: TRBJ2-5

CDR3: CARSTGDRGLELGKQPQHF
V: TRBV2
D: TRBD1
J: TRBJ1-5

CDR3: CASSSYSGGELFF
V: TRBV12-3/TRBV12-4
D: -
J: TRBJ2-2

CDR3: CASSLRGESSYNEPLF
V: TRBV7-9
D: -
J: TRBJ2-1

CDR3: CASSSGTGGYEQYF
V: TRBV28
D: TRBD1
J: TRBJ2-7

CDR3: CASSLDPAFNSPLHF
V: TRBV7-2
D: -
J: TRBJ1-6

CDR3: CASSLGVRPTQETQYF
V: TRBV7-2
D: -
J: TRBJ2-5

CDR3: CASSYLRPPSGEAIPTATQYF
V: TRBV6-6
D: TRBD2
J: TRBJ2-3

CDR3: CASRTSGSMNEQFF
V: TRBV27
D: TRBD2
J: TRBJ2-1

CDR3: CASSSLSLLGGYSSYKEQFF
V: TRBV9
D: -
J: TRBJ2-1

CDR3: CASSLVGIYTYNDHLF
V: TRBV7-9
D: -
J: TRBJ2-1

CDR3: CAISSSEQGSDETRNHPQHF
V: TRBV10-3
D: TRBD1
J: TRBJ1-5

CDR3: CASSVDGLPRANTGELFF
V: TRBV9
D: -
J: TRBJ2-2

CDR3: CASSLTWGSNQPQHF
V: TRBV7-8
D: -
J: TRBJ1-5

CDR3: CAPCLRPGTNQPQNF
V: TRBV6-8
D: -
J: TRBJ1-5

CDR3: CASRLLGISTDYEPFF
V: TRBV7-9
D: -
J: TRBJ2-1

CDR3: CASILAGSPSVTQYF
V: TRBV7-6
D: -
J: TRBJ2-3

CDR3: CASSLIHQQPQHF
V: TRBV7-2
D: -
J: TRBJ1-5

CDR3: CASSVLTGTNEQFF
V: TRBV9
D: -
J: TRBJ2-1

CDR3: CASSLFGISTYKEQLF
V: TRBV7-9
D: -
J: TRBJ2-1

CDR3: CASSRGLAGLYEQYF
V: TRBV7-2
D: TRBD2
J: TRBJ2-7

CDR3: CASSLTAGGLEQYF
V: TRBV7-2
D: TRBD2
J: TRBJ2-7

CDR3: CASSGGRYNEQFF
V: TRBV25-1
D: -
J: TRBJ2-1

CDR3: CATGSGDPPPEQFF
V: TRBV24-1
D: TRBD2
J: TRBJ2-1

CDR3: CASSLRRELAKNIQYF
V: TRBV13
D: -
J: TRBJ2-4

CDR3: CARSTHERAGAHSPLHF
V: TRBV7-9
D: -
J: TRBJ1-6

CDR3: CASSGALGYEETQYF
V: TRBV7-8
D: -
J: TRBJ2-5